These 21 T cell receptor beta chains came from one sample sequenced in a study of blood T cell repertoires in COVID-19. The protocol was immunoSEQ multiplex PCR, while the TCRdb copy is restricted to in-frame clones and leaves out a portion. The data contain approximately 70,000 clones, about 93% of them singletons. The sequenced sample consisted of peripheral blood. The receptors were gathered from a human donor in a cohort sampled during active COVID-19.

This clone was detected only once. The V gene is TRBV11-2, the J gene TRBJ2-7; 10 positions match TRBD2. V shed 2 bases, J shed 0 bases, and the junction held 10 bases outside the gene matches. This CDR3 spans 18 amino acids. Looked up from germline, CDR1 is SGHAT and CDR2 is FQNNGV. The CDR3, as DNA: TGTGCCAGCAGCTTAAGGGCTAGCGGGGGTCCCCTCTCCTACGAGCAGTACTTC. Translating it yields CASSLRASGGPLSYEQYF. The complete variable domain, with remaining parts taken from reference TRBV11-2 and TRBJ2-7, reads EAGVAQSPRYKIIEKRQSVAFWCNPISGHATLYWYQQILGQGPKLLIQFQNNGVVDDSQLPKDRFSAERLKGVDSTLKIQPAKLEDSAVYLCASSLRASGGPLSYEQYFGPGTRLTVT.

This clone was counted a few times. The chain links TRBV11-2 to TRBJ1-1; D gene uncertain. Trimming removed 1 base at V and 4 bases at J, with 7 bases between. CDR3 length: 13 residues. CDR1 SGHAT and CDR2 FQNNGV come from the germline V gene. CDR3 nucleotide sequence: TGTGCCAGCAGCTTAGTACAATCCACTGAAGCTTTCTTT. Translation: CASSLVQSTEAFF. Variable domain in full (rest from reference TRBV11-2 and TRBJ1-1): EAGVAQSPRYKIIEKRQSVAFWCNPISGHATLYWYQQILGQGPKLLIQFQNNGVVDDSQLPKDRFSAERLKGVDSTLKIQPAKLEDSAVYLCASSLVQSTEAFFGQGTRLTVV.

The sample holds a few counts of this clone. The chain has TRBV6-1 and TRBJ1-5; D not certain. This CDR3 is built from 15 residues. Germline CDR1 reads MNHNS; CDR2 reads SASEGT. V dropped 3 bases and J dropped 1 base, with 10 bases sitting between them. CDR3 sequence: CASSEQAPSNQPQHF. The CDR3 DNA follows: TGTGCCAGCAGTGAGCAGGCGCCGAGCAATCAGCCCCAGCATTTT.

The rearrangement uses TRBV7-9 and TRBJ2-2; D unresolved. The V gene lost 3 bases and the J gene lost 7 bases, with 6 bases spanning the gap. CDR1 and CDR2 (germline): SEHNR, FQNEAQ (reference sequence). The CDR3 consists of 12 residues. CDR3 residues: CASSLRFGELFF. The CDR3 bases are TGTGCCAGCAGCTTGAGGTTCGGGGAGCTGTTTTTT.

To note about this clone: At one boundary the junction diverges from the germline segment, which might be a read error. The chain joins TRBV18 to TRBJ1-2; 9 bases fit TRBD1. From germline, CDR1 is KGHSH and CDR2 LQKENI. The CDR3 runs to 13 residues. The CDR3 region has the DNA TGTGCCAGCTCTCCACAGGGGGCGCATGGCTACACCTTC. It yields the protein CASSPQGAHGYTF.

The CDR3 DNA follows: TGTGCCAGCAGCTTACAGGGGGTGACGGACGAGCAGTACTTC. It is translated as CASSLQGVTDEQYF. The chain combines TRBV11-2 with TRBJ2-7; TRBD1 matches 7 bases. Trimming removed 2 bases from V and 5 bases from J; junction bases left unmatched: 6. From germline, CDR1 is SGHAT and CDR2 FQNNGV. The CDR3 is 14 residues long.

The chain combines TRBV7-9 with TRBJ2-5, with TRBD1 matching over 8 bases. This CDR3 region has 15 residues. Germline values: CDR1 SEHNR, CDR2 FQNEAQ (reference sequence). V gave up 4 bases and J gave up 5 bases; unmatched junction bases: 9. The CDR3 region is CASSSGQGLAETQYF. The CDR3 DNA is TGTGCCAGCAGCTCTGGACAGGGTCTCGCGGAGACCCAGTACTTC. Filled out from reference TRBV7-9 and TRBJ2-5, the complete variable domain reads DTGVSQNPRHKITKRGQNVTFRCDPISEHNRLYWYRQTLGQGPEFLTYFQNEAQLEKSRLLSDRFSAERPKGSFSTLEIQRTEQGDSAMYLCASSSGQGLAETQYFGPGTRLLVL.

The V and J genes are TRBV30 and TRBJ1-1, with a possible D match to TRBD1 (5 bases). CDR1 is GTSNPN, CDR2 SVGIG, per germline (reference sequence). V dropped 3 bases and J dropped 2 bases, with 10 bases sitting between them. The CDR3 has 13 residues. CDR3 nucleotide sequence: TGTGCCTGGAGAGGCAGGGCCAACACTGAAGCTTTCTTT. Its translation: CAWRGRANTEAFF. The entire variable domain, with the rest obtained from reference TRBV30 and TRBJ1-1, is as follows: SQTIHQWPATLVQPVGSPLSLECTVEGTSNPNLYWYRQAAGRGLQLLFYSVGIGQISSEVPQNLSASRPQDRQFILSSKKLLLSDSGFYLCAWRGRANTEAFFGQGTRLTVV.

The V gene is TRBV7-6, the J gene TRBJ2-7; 7 bases are shared with TRBD2. V lost 4 bases and J lost 0; bases outside the gene matches: 9. The CDR3 is made up of 16 amino acids. Germline V gene data show CDR1 as SGHVS and CDR2 as FNYEAQ. The CDR3: CASSSSLAESSYEQYF. The CDR3, as DNA: TGTGCCAGCAGCTCATCCCTAGCGGAGAGCTCCTACGAGCAGTACTTC.

The rearrangement links TRBV7-3 to TRBJ1-1; unclear D gene. V dropped 0 bases and J dropped 3 bases, with 8 bases sitting between them. In germline, CDR1 is SGHTA, CDR2 FQGTGA. The CDR3 consists of 14 residues. CDR3 in amino acids: CASSLTGRDTEAFF. The CDR3 bases are TGTGCCAGCAGCTTAACGGGTCGGGACACTGAAGCTTTCTTT. Variable domain in full (rest from reference TRBV7-3 and TRBJ1-1): GAGVSQTPSNKVTEKGKYVELRCDPISGHTALYWYRQSLGQGPEFLIYFQGTGAADDSGLPNDRFFAVRPEGSVSTLKIQRTERGDSAVYLCASSLTGRDTEAFFGQGTRLTVV.

The J gene is TRBJ2-7, the V gene TRBV11-2, with 12 bases matching TRBD1. CDR1 is SGHAT and CDR2 is FQNNGV in the germline V gene. The CDR3 has 14 residues. The J segment lost 6 bases and the V segment lost 3 bases, leaving 3 bases of the junction unmatched. DNA of the CDR3: TGTGCCAGCAGCTTGGGACAGGGGGCGGCCGAGCAGTACTTC. Protein sequence: CASSLGQGAAEQYF.

The chain uses TRBV29-1 and TRBJ1-1, with D possibly being TRBD1 (5 bases). The CDR3 is made up of 13 amino acids. Germline V gene data show CDR1 as SQVTM and CDR2 as ANQGSEA. The V end was cut by 4 bases, the J end by 4 bases, with 13 bases between. The CDR3 sequence is CSVGGGVGTEAFF. The DNA for the CDR3 is TGCAGCGTTGGCGGGGGGGTTGGCACTGAAGCTTTCTTT.

In this sample, this clone turned up many times. The chain uses TRBV3-1 (or the pseudogene TRBV3-2) and TRBJ2-7; D perhaps matches TRBD2 (5 bases). V gave up 0 bases and J gave up 0 bases, with 18 bases separating them. Germline loops: CDR1 LGHDT, CDR2 YNNKEL (reference sequence). The CDR3 length is 18 residues. The DNA for the CDR3 is TGTGCCAGCAGCCAAGATACGGCCCAGGACTTTAACTCCTACGAGCAGTACTTC. Protein: CASSQDTAQDFNSYEQYF.

The V and J genes are TRBV6-5 and TRBJ1-1; TRBD1 agrees at 10 bases. CDR1 is MNHEY and CDR2 is SVGAGI in the germline V gene. The CDR3 spans 16 residues. V lost 4 bases to trimming and J lost 4 bases; unmatched junction nucleotides: 9. Here the CDR3 reads CASSSGQGVVSTEAFF. Here the CDR3 DNA reads TGTGCCAGCAGTTCAGGACAGGGGGTTGTGAGCACTGAAGCTTTCTTT.

The V call is TRBV19, the J call TRBJ2-1; D not resolved. Trimming cost V 3 bases and J 10 bases, with 7 bases left between them. The CDR3 consists of 11 residues. Germline CDR1 reads LNHDA; CDR2 reads SQIVND (reference sequence). The CDR3 region is CASSIAREQFF. The DNA for the CDR3 is TGTGCCAGTAGTATCGCTCGGGAGCAGTTCTTC.

This chain uses TRBV28 with TRBJ1-2, with D possibly matching TRBD1 (6 bases). Germline V gene data show CDR1 as MDHEN and CDR2 as SYDVKM. This CDR3 is 15 amino acids long. Trimming left V 5 bases short and J 0 bases short, with 13 bases between. CDR3 amino acids: CASSPGDYANYGYTF. The CDR3 coding sequence is TGTGCCAGCAGTCCAGGGGACTATGCTAACTATGGCTACACCTTC.

The chain employs TRBV27 and TRBJ1-2; a weak D match, TRBD1 (5 bases). The germline gives CDR1 MNHEY, CDR2 SMNVEV (reference sequence). The V end lost 6 bases, the J end lost 8 bases, and 16 bases lay between the germline ends. The CDR3 totals 13 residues. The CDR3 DNA reads as TGTGCCAGCAGCCTGACGGGGGTGAAGGGCTACACCTTC. This encodes CASSLTGVKGYTF.

The chain couples TRBV4-3 to TRBJ2-1; possible D gene TRBD1, 5 bases. The V gene lost 2 bases and the J gene lost 2 bases, with 13 bases spanning the gap. The germline CDR1 and CDR2 sequences are LGHNA and YSLEER. CDR3 length: 16 amino acids. The DNA for the CDR3 is TGCGCCAGCAGCCAAAGGGGCCGGAGACCCTACAATGAGCAGTTCTTC. This sequence encodes CASSQRGRRPYNEQFF.

This chain joins TRBV4-2 and TRBJ1-4; 7 bases match TRBD1. Germline V gene lookup returns CDR1 LGHNA and CDR2 YNFKEQ. Trimming removed 3 bases from V and 4 bases from J; junction bases left unmatched: 8. The CDR3 is made up of 16 amino acids. CDR3 sequence: CASSQVGTEINEKLFF. The CDR3 DNA sequence: TGTGCCAGCAGCCAGGTCGGGACAGAGATTAATGAAAAACTGTTTTTT.

The chain couples TRBV11-2 to TRBJ2-1; no definite D call. The CDR3 covers 15 residues. Between the trimmed V and J ends, which lost 1 base and 2 bases, there was a span of 9 bases. In germline, CDR1 is SGHAT, CDR2 FQNNGV. The DNA of the CDR3 is TGTGCCAGCAGCTTAGGGCCCCTCGCCTACAATGAGCAGTTCTTC. Amino acids: CASSLGPLAYNEQFF.

The chain uses TRBV11-2 and TRBJ1-6; the D gene is possibly TRBD1 (5 bases). This CDR3 contains 17 residues. V was clipped by 4 bases and J by 9 bases, with 22 bases between them. The germline V gene encodes CDR1 SGHAT and CDR2 FQNNGV. The CDR3 coding sequence is TGTGCCAGCAGCTCAATCGCGGGGCCGACGGCCGGTTCACCCCTCCACTTT. As protein: CASSSIAGPTAGSPLHF.